This T cell receptor (beta chain) was observed in a study of cytomegalovirus exposure and HLA in healthy donors. On the study more broadly: Genetic ancestry analysis placed approximately 80% of the 300 to 400 donors that were genotyped in the Caucasian-associated cluster.

PCR primers comprised 60 Vbeta and 13 Jbeta primers. Profiled with immunoSEQ multiplex PCR; TCRdb holds only in-frame clones, not every one. The sample has about 150,000 clones; 79% are singletons. This CDR3 spans 15 amino acids. Between the trimmed V and J ends, which lost 10 bases and 0 bases, there was a span of 16 bases. Germline assignment: CDR1 MDHEN and CDR2 SYDVKM. Specimen: PBMCs. The receptor was isolated from a human donor in good health. This rearrangement joins TRBV28 to TRBJ1-5; D ambiguous. DNA for the CDR3: TGTGCCATTCACGGTTTGCGTGGTAGCAATCAGCCCCAGCATTTT. It encodes CAIHGLRGSNQPQHF.